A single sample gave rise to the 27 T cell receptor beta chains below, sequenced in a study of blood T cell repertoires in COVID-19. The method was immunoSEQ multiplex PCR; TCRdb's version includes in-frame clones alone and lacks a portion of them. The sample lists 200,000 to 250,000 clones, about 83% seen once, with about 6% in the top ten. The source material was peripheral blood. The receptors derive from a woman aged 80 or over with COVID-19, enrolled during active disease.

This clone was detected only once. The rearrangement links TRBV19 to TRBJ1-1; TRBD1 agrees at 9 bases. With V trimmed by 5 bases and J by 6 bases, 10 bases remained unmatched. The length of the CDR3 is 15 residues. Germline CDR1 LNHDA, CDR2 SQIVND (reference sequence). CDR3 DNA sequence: TGTGCCAGTAGTTCCCCGGGACAGGGAGCACCTGAAGCTTTCTTT. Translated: CASSSPGQGAPEAFF.

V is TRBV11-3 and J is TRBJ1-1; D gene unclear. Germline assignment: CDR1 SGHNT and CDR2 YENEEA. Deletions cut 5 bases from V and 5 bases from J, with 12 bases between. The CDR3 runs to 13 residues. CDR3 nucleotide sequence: TGTGCCAGCAGCACCAGGAGCGGGACTGAAGCTTTCTTT. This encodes CASSTRSGTEAFF.

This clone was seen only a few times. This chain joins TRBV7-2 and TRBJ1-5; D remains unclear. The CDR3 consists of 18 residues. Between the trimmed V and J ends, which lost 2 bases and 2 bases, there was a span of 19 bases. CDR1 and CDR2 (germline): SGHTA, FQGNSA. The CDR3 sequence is CASSLYASGNYGNQPQHF. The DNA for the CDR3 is TGTGCCAGCAGCTTATATGCGAGCGGGAATTATGGCAATCAGCCCCAGCATTTT. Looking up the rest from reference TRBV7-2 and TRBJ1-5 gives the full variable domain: GAGVSQSPSNKVTEKGKDVELRCDPISGHTALYWYRQSLGQGLEFLIYFQGNSAPDKSGLPSDRFSAERTGGSVSTLTIQRTQQEDSAVYLCASSLYASGNYGNQPQHFGDGTRLSIL.

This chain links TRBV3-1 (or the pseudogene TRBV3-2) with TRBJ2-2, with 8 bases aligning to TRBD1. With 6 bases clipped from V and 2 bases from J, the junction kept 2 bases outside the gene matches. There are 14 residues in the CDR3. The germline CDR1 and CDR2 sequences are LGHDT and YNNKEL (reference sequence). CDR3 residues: CASRDRGNTGELFF. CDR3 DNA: TGTGCCAGCAGAGACAGGGGAAACACCGGGGAGCTGTTTTTT.

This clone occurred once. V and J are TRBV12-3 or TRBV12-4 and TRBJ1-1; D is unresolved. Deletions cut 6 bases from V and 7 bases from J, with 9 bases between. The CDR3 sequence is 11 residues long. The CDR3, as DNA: TGTGCCAGCAGCCCCGGTTTTGAAGCTTTCTTT. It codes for CASSPGFEAFF.

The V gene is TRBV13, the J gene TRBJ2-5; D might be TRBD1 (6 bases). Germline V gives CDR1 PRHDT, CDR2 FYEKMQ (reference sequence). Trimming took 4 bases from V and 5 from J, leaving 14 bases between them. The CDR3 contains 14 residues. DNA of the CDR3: TGTGCCAGCAGCTCAGCAGGGGTTGGTGAGACCCAGTACTTC. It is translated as CASSSAGVGETQYF.

The CDR3 sequence: CAWRNPGRDGYTF. The CDR3 bases are TGTGCCTGGAGGAATCCGGGGAGGGACGGCTACACCTTC. V gene TRBV30 combines with J gene TRBJ1-2, with a possible D match to TRBD1 (5 bases). V lost 3 bases to trimming and J lost 8 bases, with 16 bases between them. Per germline, CDR1 GTSNPN and CDR2 SVGIG (reference sequence). The CDR3 is 13 amino acids.

CDR3 sequence: CASSYGPNGGYEQYF. CDR3 DNA sequence: TGTGCCAGCAGTTACGGACCTAACGGAGGCTACGAGCAGTACTTC. This chain uses TRBV6-5 with TRBJ2-7; D might be TRBD2 (5 bases). Trimming took 2 bases from V and 3 from J, leaving 14 bases between them. From germline, CDR1 is MNHEY and CDR2 SVGAGI. CDR3 size: 15 residues.

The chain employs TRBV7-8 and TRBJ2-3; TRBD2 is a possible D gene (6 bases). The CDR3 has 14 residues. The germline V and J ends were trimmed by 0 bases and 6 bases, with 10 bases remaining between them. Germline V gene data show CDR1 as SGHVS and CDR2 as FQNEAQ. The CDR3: CASSLAGGEDTQYF. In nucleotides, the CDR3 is TGTGCCAGCAGCTTAGCGGGCGGGGAGGATACGCAGTATTTT.

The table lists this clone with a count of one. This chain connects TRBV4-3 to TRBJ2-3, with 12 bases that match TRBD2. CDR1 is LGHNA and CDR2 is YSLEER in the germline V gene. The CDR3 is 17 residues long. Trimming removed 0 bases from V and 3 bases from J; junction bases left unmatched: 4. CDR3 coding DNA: TGCGCCAGCAGCCAAGACTCTAGCGGGGGGGTGACAGATACGCAGTATTTT. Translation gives CASSQDSSGGVTDTQYF.

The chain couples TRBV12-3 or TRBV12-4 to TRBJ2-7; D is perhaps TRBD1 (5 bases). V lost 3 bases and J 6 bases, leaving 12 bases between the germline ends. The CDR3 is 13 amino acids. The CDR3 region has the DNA TGTGCCAGCAGTTTGTACAGGTTTGGCGAGCAGTACTTC. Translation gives CASSLYRFGEQYF.

The CDR3 DNA reads as TGTGCCAGCAGCCAAAAGACAGGGGGCAATCAGCCCCAGCATTTT. As protein: CASSQKTGGNQPQHF. J is TRBJ1-5 and V is TRBV3-1 (or the pseudogene TRBV3-2), with 8 bases that match TRBD1. The CDR3 loop spans 15 amino acids. Per germline, CDR1 LGHDT and CDR2 YNNKEL (reference sequence). The junction had 2 bases not matched to a gene; V was cut back by 2 bases and J by 2 bases.

CDR3 in amino acids: CASSLTGGAETQYF. The CDR3 DNA sequence: TGTGCCAGCAGCTTAACAGGAGGGGCGGAGACCCAGTACTTC. J is TRBJ2-5 and V is TRBV7-3; a possible D gene is TRBD2 (6 bases). Germline V CDR1 and CDR2: SGHTA, FQGTGA. Trimming removed 0 bases at V and 5 bases at J, with 10 bases between. The CDR3 is 14 residues long.

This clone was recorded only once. CDR3 loop: CASSEQGTNEKLFF. DNA of the CDR3: TGTGCCAGCAGCGAACAGGGGACAAATGAAAAACTGTTTTTT. J is TRBJ1-4 and V is TRBV7-8; 7 bases match TRBD1. CDR3 size: 14 residues. Germline trimming cut 5 bases from V and 5 bases from J; bases unmatched to any gene: 5. CDR1 and CDR2 from the germline V gene are SGHVS and FQNEAQ.

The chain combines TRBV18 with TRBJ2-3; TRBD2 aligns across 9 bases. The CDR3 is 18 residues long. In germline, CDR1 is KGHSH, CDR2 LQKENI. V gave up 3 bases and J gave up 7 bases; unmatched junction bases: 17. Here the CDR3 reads CASSPIPLRGGAGNTQYF. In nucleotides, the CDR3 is TGTGCCAGCTCACCTATCCCTTTGCGCGGGGGGGCCGGGAATACGCAGTATTTT.

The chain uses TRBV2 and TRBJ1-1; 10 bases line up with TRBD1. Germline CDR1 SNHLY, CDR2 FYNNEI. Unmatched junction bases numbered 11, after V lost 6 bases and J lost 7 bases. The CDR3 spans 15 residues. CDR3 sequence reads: CASSLRGTGVGEAFF. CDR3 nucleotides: TGTGCCAGCAGCCTAAGAGGGACAGGGGTTGGTGAAGCTTTCTTT. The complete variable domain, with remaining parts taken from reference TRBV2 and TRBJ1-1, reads EPEVTQTPSHQVTQMGQEVILRCVPISNHLYFYWYRQILGQKVEFLVSFYNNEISEKSEIFDDQFSVERPDGSNFTLKIRSTKLEDSAMYFCASSLRGTGVGEAFFGQGTRLTVV.

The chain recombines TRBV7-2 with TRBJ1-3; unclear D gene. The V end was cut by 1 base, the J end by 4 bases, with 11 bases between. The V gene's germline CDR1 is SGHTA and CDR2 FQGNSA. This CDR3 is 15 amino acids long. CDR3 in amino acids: CASSLGGLGGNTIYF. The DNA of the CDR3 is TGTGCCAGCAGCTTAGGAGGGCTCGGAGGAAACACCATATATTTT.

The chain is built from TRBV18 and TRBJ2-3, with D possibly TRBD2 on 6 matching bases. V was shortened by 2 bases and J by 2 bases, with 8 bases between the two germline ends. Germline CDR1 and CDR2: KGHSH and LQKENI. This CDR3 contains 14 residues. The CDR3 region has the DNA TGTGCCAGCTCACCAGCGGGAATCACAGATACGCAGTATTTT. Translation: CASSPAGITDTQYF.

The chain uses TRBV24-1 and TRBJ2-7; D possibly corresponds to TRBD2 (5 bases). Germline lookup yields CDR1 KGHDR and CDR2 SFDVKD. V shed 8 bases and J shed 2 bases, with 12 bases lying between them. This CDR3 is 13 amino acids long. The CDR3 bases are TGTGCCACCACGGTAGCGAGAGCCTACGAGCAGTACGTC. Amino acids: CATTVARAYEQYV.

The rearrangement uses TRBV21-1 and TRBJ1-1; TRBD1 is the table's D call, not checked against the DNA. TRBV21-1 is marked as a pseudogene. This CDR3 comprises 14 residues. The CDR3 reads CASGGGRRNTEAFF. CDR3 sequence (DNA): TGTGCCAGCGGAGGGGGCAGGAGGAACACTGAAGCTTTCTTT.

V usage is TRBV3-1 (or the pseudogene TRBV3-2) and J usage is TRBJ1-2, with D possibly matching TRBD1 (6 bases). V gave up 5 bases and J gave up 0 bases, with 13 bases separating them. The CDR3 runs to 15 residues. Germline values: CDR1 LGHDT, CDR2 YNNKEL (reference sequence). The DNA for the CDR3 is TGTGCCAGCAGCATTGAAGGGACACCTAACTATGGCTACACCTTC. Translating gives CASSIEGTPNYGYTF.

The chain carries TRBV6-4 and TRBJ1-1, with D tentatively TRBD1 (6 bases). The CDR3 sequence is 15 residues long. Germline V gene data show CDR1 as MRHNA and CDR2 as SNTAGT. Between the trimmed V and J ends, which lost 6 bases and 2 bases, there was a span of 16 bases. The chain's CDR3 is CASSDDRTPNTEAFF. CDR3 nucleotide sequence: TGTGCCAGCAGCGATGACAGGACTCCTAACACTGAAGCTTTCTTT.

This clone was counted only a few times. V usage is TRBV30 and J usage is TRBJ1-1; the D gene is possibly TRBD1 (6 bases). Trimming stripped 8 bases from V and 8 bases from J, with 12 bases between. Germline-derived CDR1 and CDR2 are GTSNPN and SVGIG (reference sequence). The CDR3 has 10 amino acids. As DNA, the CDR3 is TGTGCCGGAGAACAGGGAGAAGCTTTCTTT. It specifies CAGEQGEAFF.

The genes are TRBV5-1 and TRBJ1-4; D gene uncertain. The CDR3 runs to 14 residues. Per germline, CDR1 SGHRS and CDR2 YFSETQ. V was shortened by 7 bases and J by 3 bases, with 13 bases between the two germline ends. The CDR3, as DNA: TGCGCCAGCCGAAACACCGGGGCTAATGAAAAACTGTTTTTT. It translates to CASRNTGANEKLFF.

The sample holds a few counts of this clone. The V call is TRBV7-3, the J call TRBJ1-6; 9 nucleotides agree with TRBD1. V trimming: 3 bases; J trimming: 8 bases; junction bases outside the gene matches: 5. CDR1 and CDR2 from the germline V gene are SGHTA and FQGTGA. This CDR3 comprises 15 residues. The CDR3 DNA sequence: TGTGCCAGCAGCTTGGTGGGGGACAGGGATTCACCCCTCCACTTT. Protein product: CASSLVGDRDSPLHF.

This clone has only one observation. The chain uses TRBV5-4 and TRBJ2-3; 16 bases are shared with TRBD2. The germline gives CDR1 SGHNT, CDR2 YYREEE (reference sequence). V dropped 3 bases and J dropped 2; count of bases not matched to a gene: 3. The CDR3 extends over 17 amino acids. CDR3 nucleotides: TGTGCCAGCAGCTCGGGACTAGCGGGGGGGTTCACAGATACGCAGTATTTT. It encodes CASSSGLAGGFTDTQYF.

The CDR3 reads CASSPISGTSTYEQYF. CDR3 nucleotide sequence: TGTGCCAGTAGTCCTATCTCCGGGACTAGCACATACGAGCAGTACTTC. This chain links TRBV19 with TRBJ2-7, with 9 bases lining up with TRBD2. Trimming took 5 bases from V and 4 from J; bases not matched to a gene: 12. The CDR3 is made up of 16 amino acids. Germline V gene sequence: CDR1 LNHDA, CDR2 SQIVND (reference sequence).